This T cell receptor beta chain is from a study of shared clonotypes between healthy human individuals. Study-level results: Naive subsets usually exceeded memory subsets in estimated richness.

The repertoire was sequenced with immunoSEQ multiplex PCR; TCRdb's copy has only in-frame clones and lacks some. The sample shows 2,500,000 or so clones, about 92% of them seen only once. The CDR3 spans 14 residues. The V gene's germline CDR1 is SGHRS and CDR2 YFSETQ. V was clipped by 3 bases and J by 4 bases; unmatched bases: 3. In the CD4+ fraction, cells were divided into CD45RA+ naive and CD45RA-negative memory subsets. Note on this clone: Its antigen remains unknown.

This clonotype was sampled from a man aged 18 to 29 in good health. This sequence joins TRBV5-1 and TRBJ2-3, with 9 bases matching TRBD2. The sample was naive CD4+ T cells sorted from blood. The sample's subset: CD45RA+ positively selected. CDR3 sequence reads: CASSSSGAPDTQYF. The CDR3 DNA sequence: TGCGCCAGCAGCTCTAGCGGGGCCCCAGATACGCAGTATTTT.